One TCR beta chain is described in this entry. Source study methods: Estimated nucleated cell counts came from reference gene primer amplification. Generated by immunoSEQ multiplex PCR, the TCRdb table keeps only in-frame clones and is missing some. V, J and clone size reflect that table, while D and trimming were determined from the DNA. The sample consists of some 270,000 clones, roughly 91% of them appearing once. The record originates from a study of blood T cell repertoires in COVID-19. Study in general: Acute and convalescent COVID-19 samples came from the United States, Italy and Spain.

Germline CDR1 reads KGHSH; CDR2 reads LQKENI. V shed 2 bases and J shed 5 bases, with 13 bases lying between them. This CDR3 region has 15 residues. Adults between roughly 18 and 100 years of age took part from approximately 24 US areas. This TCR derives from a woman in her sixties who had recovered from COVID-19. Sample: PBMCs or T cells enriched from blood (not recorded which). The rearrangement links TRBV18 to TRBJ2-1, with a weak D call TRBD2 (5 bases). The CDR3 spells CASSPSSGLDNEQFF. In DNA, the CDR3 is TGTGCCAGCTCACCATCCAGCGGTTTAGACAATGAGCAGTTCTTC.